This T cell receptor beta chain came from a study of T cell repertoires in cytomegalovirus infection (dated by TCRdb to the late 2010s). Turning to the overall study: Donor HLA type was relevant to the analysis, as public TCR beta signatures indicated carriage of CMV infection together with the matching HLA type.

Findings and caveats that apply to the study as a whole: Carriers of CMV infection plus the relevant HLA type were discriminated by the cumulative frequency of public TCR beta family members in the study cohort and in an independent roughly 370-donor cohort. The ex vivo response was dominated by HLA-C-restricted CMV-specific TCR beta clonotypes, which also provided the single most frequent clonotype in two of eight donors.

These reads were obtained on an Illumina HiSeq 1500. The public sequencing data were trimmed at Q25 with fastp and processed into clonotypes with MiXCR by TCRdb, which kept only in-frame beta chains. A single entry per CDR3 protein holds the most common genes and DNA from its merged rows. For this sample the table gives about 130,000 distinct CDR3 sequences, of which approximately 9.2% were detected only once. The ten largest clones take up 10% of the sample. CDR1 and CDR2 (SGHTA, FQGNSA) derive from the germline V gene. There are 13 amino acids in the CDR3, from cysteine to phenylalanine inclusive. The entry retains the CDR3 DNA only, 39 bases that are in frame from base 1. Between the V and J ends, shortened by 4 bases and 3 bases respectively, the junction contains 8 bases. This clonotype showed up many times. Its specific antigen is unknown. Per-base quality was not reported, and no clone a single base away is much larger than it.

The receptor's source is a human donor in good health (CMV status not recorded). Some clones in this sample may be carry-over from other donors' samples. In this chain, TRBV7-2 is recombined with TRBJ2-3, with the identity of the D gene unclear. The sample was PBMCs. At the DNA level, the sequence is TGTGCCAGCAGCTCCCCCAATACAGATACGCAGTATTTT. The translation is CASSSPNTDTQYF.